This T cell receptor beta chain was found in a study of shared clonotypes between healthy human individuals. Overall study results and limits: The rarefaction results pointed to incomplete sorted-subset sequencing despite large depth. Sampling covered nothing but blood. Tissue TCR repertoires likely differ from those found in blood.

The CD4+ fraction was divided into a CD45RA+ naive subset and a CD45RA-negative memory subset. TCRdb's table, derived via immunoSEQ multiplex PCR, lists solely in-frame clones and lacks some. The sample includes about a million clones, over 60% of them seen just once. In the case of this clone: What it binds is unknown.

CDR3 length: 11 amino acids. The source of this sequence is a young man in good health. The sample comprised memory CD4+ T cells sorted from blood. Subset denoted: CD45RA-negative fraction. The chain carries TRBV12-1 and TRBJ2-7; the DNA was not compared with TRBD1, the D call given in the table. TRBV12-1 is described as a pseudogene. The CDR3 sequence is CASSQYYEQYF. CDR3 sequence (DNA): TGTGCCAGCAGCCAGTACTACGAGCAGTACTTC.